These T cell receptor beta chains were read from a single sample in a study of control samples from healthy donors and cancer patients. Only in-frame clones appear in the TCRdb table, and some are missing; sequencing was by immunoSEQ multiplex PCR. The sample lists 100,000 to 150,000 clones, just over 90% occurring once. Sequenced: blood. The receptor source for this set is a woman under 30 in good health. CDR3s include the opening cysteine and the closing phenylalanine or tryptophan. D genes are given only for firm matches. Clone sizes are given selectively: once, few, many, or a class where the clone is expanded.

v_gene	abundance	j_gene	d_gene	CDR3nt	CDR3aa
TRBV18	NA	TRBJ1-4	NA	TGTGCCAGCTCACGGGACGCAAATGAAAAACTGTTTTTT	CASSRDANEKLFF
TRBV6-6	once	TRBJ2-6	TRBD1	TGTGCCAGCACAGACAGGGGGACCTCTGGGGCCAACGTCCTGACTTTC	CASTDRGTSGANVLTF
TRBV2	NA	TRBJ2-5	NA	TGTGCCAGCAGTGGCACGGGGGCCCCCCAAGAGACCCAGTACTTC	CASSGTGAPQETQYF
TRBV19	few	TRBJ2-1	NA	TGTGCCACCGGGACCGATTCCTACAATGAGCAGTTCTTC	CATGTDSYNEQFF
TRBV25-1	NA	TRBJ2-7	TRBD1	TGTGCCAGCAGTGAAGGGGGACAGCACTCCTACGAGCAGTACTTC	CASSEGGQHSYEQYF
TRBV7-3	NA	TRBJ2-2	TRBD1	TGTGCCAGCAGCCCCAGGACAGGGGCAGATGCGAACACCGGGGAGCTGTTTTTT	CASSPRTGADANTGELFF
TRBV29-1	once	TRBJ2-4	TRBD1	TGCAGCGCCAGACAGGGGACAAACATTCAGTACTTC	CSARQGTNIQYF
TRBV10-3	NA	TRBJ1-2	TRBD1	TGTGCCATCAGTAGGACAGGGGACTATGGCTACACCTTC	CAISRTGDYGYTF
TRBV13	NA	TRBJ2-5	NA	TGTGCCAGCAGCTTAGGACAGAAAGAGACCCAGTACTTC	CASSLGQKETQYF
TRBV11-2	NA	TRBJ2-5	TRBD1	TGTGCCAGCAGCACTGGGACAGGGGGTAAGACCCAGTACTTC	CASSTGTGGKTQYF
TRBV7-2	NA	TRBJ2-5	TRBD1	TGTGCCAGCAGCTTAGTTGGGACAGTCAAAACCCAGTACTTC	CASSLVGTVKTQYF
TRBV13	NA	TRBJ2-3	NA	TGTGCCAGCAGCTTAAAGGGGACAGATACGCAGTATTTT	CASSLKGTDTQYF
TRBV10-3	few	TRBJ2-2	NA	TGTGCCATCAGCGGAACGGACACCGGGGAGCTGTTTTTT	CAISGTDTGELFF
TRBV6-5	once	TRBJ1-1	NA	TGTGCCAGCAGTTACGCTCCGGGAACTGAAGCTTTCTTT	CASSYAPGTEAFF
TRBV6-2/TRBV6-3	NA	TRBJ2-5	TRBD2	TGTGCCAGCAGTTCCACACTAGCGGCGAGGGAGACCCAGTACTTC	CASSSTLAARETQYF
TRBV30	NA	TRBJ2-3	TRBD2	TGTGCCTGGAGTGTGTCGCTAGCGGCCCGCACAGATACGCAGTATTTT	CAWSVSLAARTDTQYF
TRBV5-4	NA	TRBJ2-7	NA	TGTGCCAGCACGAGAGGTGGCTCCTACGAGCAGTACTTC	CASTRGGSYEQYF
TRBV7-9	NA	TRBJ1-1	NA	TGTGCCAGCAGCTTAGCCCCGGACGACACTGAAGCTTTCTTT	CASSLAPDDTEAFF
TRBV2	NA	TRBJ2-1	NA	TGTGCCAGCAGTGAAGGAGGGAGCAATGAGCAGTTCTTC	CASSEGGSNEQFF
TRBV24-1	NA	TRBJ2-3	NA	TGTGCCACCAGTCCCTCGAAGGGCGGAGGGGCGGGTACGCAGTATTTT	CATSPSKGGGAGTQYF
TRBV27	NA	TRBJ2-2	TRBD1	TGTGCCAGCAGTACACAGGGGGCCGGGGAGCTGTTTTTT	CASSTQGAGELFF
TRBV9	NA	TRBJ2-3	TRBD2	TGTGCCAGCAGCCGCACGACGACAACCGGGACTAGCGGGAGAAGGGGCACAGGAGATACGCAGTATTTT	CASSRTTTTGTSGRRGTGDTQYF
TRBV28	NA	TRBJ2-7	TRBD2	TGTGCCAGCAGTTTGGCTCAGGAGCGCGGGAGTTACGAGCAGTACTTC	CASSLAQERGSYEQYF
TRBV7-2	NA	TRBJ2-7	TRBD1	TGTGCCAGCAGCCACACCGGGACAGGGACCTACGAGCAGTACTTC	CASSHTGTGTYEQYF
TRBV14	NA	TRBJ2-7	NA	TGTGCCAGCAGCTACACCGGGACAACCTACGAGCAGTACTTC	CASSYTGTTYEQYF
TRBV24-1	NA	TRBJ2-1	TRBD1	TGTGCCACCAGTGATTTCAGGGGACAGGGGGCGACCAATGAGCAGTTCTTC	CATSDFRGQGATNEQFF
TRBV7-8	NA	TRBJ1-2	NA	TGTGCCAGCAGCTTACATCAGGGGCGTTCCTATGGCTACACCTTC	CASSLHQGRSYGYTF
TRBV6-5	NA	TRBJ2-7	TRBD1	TGTGCCAGCGAGGACAGGGCAACCTACGAGCAGTACTTC	CASEDRATYEQYF
TRBV9	once	TRBJ2-5	TRBD2	TGTGCCAGCAGCGCCTCCGGGACTAGCTGGGGACAAGAGACCCAGTACTTC	CASSASGTSWGQETQYF
TRBV5-1	few	TRBJ2-5	NA	TGCGCCAGCAGCTTGGGGGGTGTAGGGCCAATTCAAGAGACCCAGTACTTC	CASSLGGVGPIQETQYF
TRBV6-6	NA	TRBJ1-1	NA	TGTGCCACCACCGAGAGAGAGAACACTGAAGCTTTCTTT	CATTERENTEAFF
TRBV29-1	NA	TRBJ1-1	TRBD1	TGCAGCGTTTTCGAGGGGGCGACTGAAGCTTTCTTT	CSVFEGATEAFF
TRBV7-8	NA	TRBJ2-3	TRBD2	TGTGCCAGCAAGGGAACATTAGCGGGAGAGGCCGATACGCAGTATTTT	CASKGTLAGEADTQYF
TRBV27	NA	TRBJ2-3	NA	TGTGCCAGCTCGGGGGCCCCAGATACGCAGTATTTT	CASSGAPDTQYF
TRBV6-4	few	TRBJ2-7	TRBD1	TGTGCCAGCAGTGGCCGGGACAGGGACTGGGGCTCCTACGAGCAGTACTTC	CASSGRDRDWGSYEQYF
TRBV4-3	NA	TRBJ1-3	NA	TGCGCCAGCAGCCAAGATGCGGAGGGCGGAACCGGAAACACCATATATTTT	CASSQDAEGGTGNTIYF